A single TCR beta chain is shown here with its context. In the original analysis: Amplifying reference gene primers gave estimates of nucleated cell counts. Profiled with immunoSEQ multiplex PCR; TCRdb holds only in-frame clones, not every one. That table furnishes V, J and clone size, whereas the DNA furnished D and trimming. The data contain about 250,000 clones, 88% of them singletons. This entry belongs to a study of blood T cell repertoires in COVID-19. Study-wide context: Both acute and convalescent COVID-19 samples were obtained from the United States, Italy and Spain. PBMCs, B-cell-depleted T cells, or T cells were the source of the cDNA or gDNA that made up the material.

V was clipped by 2 bases and J by 2 bases, with 12 bases between them. Germline CDR1 and CDR2: SGDLS and YYNGEE. The CDR3 runs to 15 residues. This sequence was found in an elderly man with acute or convalescent COVID-19. Sequencing was carried out using peripheral blood. The chain is built from TRBV9 and TRBJ2-3; the D is unclear. Written as DNA, the CDR3 is TGTGCCAGCAGCGTCTCTCGACATTACACAGATACGCAGTATTTT. As protein: CASSVSRHYTDTQYF. Full variable domain (remainder filled in from reference TRBV9 and TRBJ2-3): DSGVTQTPKHLITATGQRVTLRCSPRSGDLSVYWYQQSLDQGLQFLIQYYNGEERAKGNILERFSAQQFPDLHSELNLSSLELGDSALYFCASSVSRHYTDTQYFGPGTRLTVL.